This is a list of T cell receptor beta chains from one sample in a study of T cells in localized non-small cell lung cancer. TCRdb keeps only in-frame clones here, not all; method: immunoSEQ multiplex PCR. Counted here are over 40,000 clones, 85% to 90% occurring once; the ten biggest clones make up 7% to 9%. This material consisted of peripheral blood, taken before any cancer treatment. Source of these receptors: a woman aged 18-55 years with stage III lung adenocarcinoma. CDR3s include the opening cysteine and the closing phenylalanine or tryptophan.

V gene: TRBV5-6; J gene: TRBJ1-4; CDR3 protein: CASSSLRTGPNEKLFF
V gene: TRBV6-6; J gene: TRBJ1-6; CDR3 protein: CASRPLGQGDNSPLHF
V gene: TRBV7-9; J gene: TRBJ1-1; CDR3 protein: CASSRQDRNTEAFF
V gene: TRBV6-1; J gene: TRBJ1-5; CDR3 protein: CASSEGNTNQPQHF
V gene: TRBV7-6; J gene: TRBJ1-4; CDR3 protein: CASSPLGSEEKLFF
V gene: TRBV11-2; J gene: TRBJ1-1; CDR3 protein: CASSDGTEGFTNTEAFF
V gene: TRBV6-4; J gene: TRBJ2-3; CDR3 protein: CASSERGGTDTQYF
V gene: TRBV6-4; J gene: TRBJ2-5; CDR3 protein: CASSATSGSAETQYF
V gene: TRBV30; J gene: TRBJ1-1; CDR3 protein: CAWLLNTEAFF
V gene: TRBV4-2; J gene: TRBJ2-7; CDR3 protein: CASSLTRGDRGEQYF
V gene: TRBV18; J gene: TRBJ1-4; CDR3 protein: CASSPAQGEKLFF
V gene: TRBV9; J gene: TRBJ2-2; CDR3 protein: CASSGRQGAGELFF
V gene: TRBV6-1; J gene: TRBJ2-3; CDR3 protein: CASSGDWSTDTQYF
V gene: TRBV10-3; J gene: TRBJ2-5; CDR3 protein: CAISEGDNFETQYF
V gene: TRBV27; J gene: TRBJ1-2; CDR3 protein: CASRQGADYGYTF
V gene: TRBV11-2; J gene: TRBJ2-5; CDR3 protein: CASSLERQGQETQYF
V gene: TRBV4-1; J gene: TRBJ1-2; CDR3 protein: CASSQAFGVEVNGYTF
V gene: TRBV2; J gene: TRBJ2-1; CDR3 protein: CASRGPRDRGHNEQFF
V gene: TRBV7-9; J gene: TRBJ2-3; CDR3 protein: CASSLIGTGYTDTQYF
V gene: TRBV6-5; J gene: TRBJ1-4; CDR3 protein: CASSGRDEKLFF
V gene: TRBV6-5; J gene: TRBJ2-7; CDR3 protein: CASSYFGQVGHEQYF
V gene: TRBV29-1; J gene: TRBJ2-7; CDR3 protein: CSIAEDRGYEQYF
V gene: TRBV6-6; J gene: TRBJ2-5; CDR3 protein: CASLTSGASQETQYF
V gene: TRBV30; J gene: TRBJ1-1; CDR3 protein: CAWSKAENTEAFF
V gene: TRBV6-5; J gene: TRBJ2-2; CDR3 protein: CASSRTGDGELFF
V gene: TRBV19; J gene: TRBJ1-4; CDR3 protein: CASHDRHNEKLFF
V gene: TRBV7-9; J gene: TRBJ1-1; CDR3 protein: CASSLGRGGNTEAFF
V gene: TRBV4-2; J gene: TRBJ2-1; CDR3 protein: CASSPRGNILRGEQFF
V gene: TRBV15; J gene: TRBJ2-3; CDR3 protein: CATSRDPSTVGTDTQYF
V gene: TRBV2; J gene: TRBJ1-3; CDR3 protein: CARILRSLGQGTLGNTIYF
V gene: TRBV5-5; J gene: TRBJ2-5; CDR3 protein: CASSFGPGGGQETQYF
V gene: TRBV6-6; J gene: TRBJ2-7; CDR3 protein: CASSTGRYEQYF
V gene: TRBV6-6; J gene: TRBJ1-2; CDR3 protein: CASNRAGDYGYTF
V gene: TRBV5-1; J gene: TRBJ1-6; CDR3 protein: CASSLALQGGGFGSPLHF
V gene: TRBV2; J gene: TRBJ2-2; CDR3 protein: CASSDREAGTGELFF
V gene: TRBV10-2; J gene: TRBJ2-1; CDR3 protein: CASGFGGRDEQFF
V gene: TRBV29-1; J gene: TRBJ1-1; CDR3 protein: CSGGQGSNTEAFF
V gene: TRBV5-1; J gene: TRBJ1-1; CDR3 protein: CASSPQHGSRDTEAFF
V gene: TRBV7-2; J gene: TRBJ2-6; CDR3 protein: CASSRGGGANVLTF
V gene: TRBV19; J gene: TRBJ1-1; CDR3 protein: CASSPLTGRGTEAFF
V gene: TRBV4-2; J gene: TRBJ2-3; CDR3 protein: CASSRLSGGSTDTQYF
V gene: TRBV5-6; J gene: TRBJ1-5; CDR3 protein: CASRNSGGGSNQPQHF
V gene: TRBV19; J gene: TRBJ2-7; CDR3 protein: CASSKRDRRDYSYEQYF
V gene: TRBV5-6; J gene: TRBJ2-1; CDR3 protein: CASSPGTGFYNEQFF
V gene: TRBV5-1; J gene: TRBJ2-2; CDR3 protein: CASSLRGNPTGELFF
V gene: TRBV27; J gene: TRBJ1-3; CDR3 protein: CASSLTGGGNTIYF
V gene: TRBV6-5; J gene: TRBJ1-1; CDR3 protein: CASSPTGPNTEAFF
V gene: TRBV21-1; J gene: TRBJ2-7; CDR3 protein: CASSGHRYEQYF
V gene: TRBV5-1; J gene: TRBJ1-6; CDR3 protein: CASSSNTGIQSLHF
V gene: TRBV6-1; J gene: TRBJ2-2; CDR3 protein: CASSENQGLGTGELFF
V gene: TRBV9; J gene: TRBJ2-3; CDR3 protein: CASSVGSGFSTDTQYF
V gene: TRBV18; J gene: TRBJ2-6; CDR3 protein: CASSPRAFSSGANVLTF
V gene: TRBV12-5; J gene: TRBJ2-5; CDR3 protein: CASGSSEETQYF
V gene: TRBV5-1; J gene: TRBJ1-1; CDR3 protein: CASSLVQVGAEAFF
V gene: TRBV19; J gene: TRBJ1-2; CDR3 protein: CASTPGTGVKGYTF